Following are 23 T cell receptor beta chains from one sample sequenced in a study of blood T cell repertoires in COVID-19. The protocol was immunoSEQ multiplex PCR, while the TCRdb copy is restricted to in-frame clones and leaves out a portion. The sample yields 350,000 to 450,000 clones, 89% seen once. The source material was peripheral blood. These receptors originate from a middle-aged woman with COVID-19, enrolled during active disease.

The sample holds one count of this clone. The CDR3 sequence: CASSSTDRVGQPQHF. The CDR3 DNA reads as TGTGCCAGCAGTTCGACCGACAGGGTCGGCCAGCCCCAGCATTTT. The V call is TRBV6-2 or TRBV6-3, the J call TRBJ1-5; 7 nucleotides line up with TRBD1. This CDR3 comprises 15 residues. Trimming cost V 4 bases and J 7 bases; bases outside gene matches: 10. In germline, CDR1 is MNHEY, CDR2 SVGEGT.

The CDR3 protein is CASSLAGRGGGETQYF. The CDR3 bases are TGTGCCAGCAGCTTGGCCGGGCGGGGCGGAGGAGAGACCCAGTACTTC. This rearrangement joins TRBV5-4 to TRBJ2-5, with D possibly TRBD2 on 6 matching bases. Germline CDR1 SGHNT, CDR2 YYREEE (reference sequence). The CDR3 runs to 16 residues. V lost 0 bases and J lost 4, with 16 bases in between.

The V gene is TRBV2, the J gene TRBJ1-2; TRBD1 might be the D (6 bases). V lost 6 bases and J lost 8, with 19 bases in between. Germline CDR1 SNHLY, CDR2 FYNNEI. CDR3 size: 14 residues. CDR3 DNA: TGTGCCAGCAGGTACCGACAGGTCACAGAGGGCTACACCTTC. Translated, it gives CASRYRQVTEGYTF.

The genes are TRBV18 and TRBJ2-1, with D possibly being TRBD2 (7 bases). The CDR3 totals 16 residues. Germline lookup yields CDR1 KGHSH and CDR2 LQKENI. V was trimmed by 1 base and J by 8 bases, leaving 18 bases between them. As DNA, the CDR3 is TGTGCCAGCTCACCACTAAACCGGGGGGCAGTACATGAGCAGTTCTTC. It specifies CASSPLNRGAVHEQFF.

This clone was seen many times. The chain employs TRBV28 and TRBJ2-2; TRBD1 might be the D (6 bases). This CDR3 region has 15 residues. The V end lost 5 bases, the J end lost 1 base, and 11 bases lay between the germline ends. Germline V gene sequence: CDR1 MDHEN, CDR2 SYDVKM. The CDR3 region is CASSPVDRNTGELFF. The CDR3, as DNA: TGTGCCAGCAGTCCGGTGGACAGGAACACCGGGGAGCTGTTTTTT.

The CDR3 loop is CASSTLAGGPGEQFF. The DNA for the CDR3 is TGTGCCAGTAGTACATTAGCGGGAGGGCCGGGTGAGCAGTTCTTC. This chain joins TRBV27 and TRBJ2-1, with TRBD2 identical over 11 bases. The V gene end was trimmed by 9 bases and the J gene end by 9 bases; junction bases not matched to a gene: 13. This CDR3 is built from 15 residues. Germline values: CDR1 MNHEY, CDR2 SMNVEV (reference sequence).

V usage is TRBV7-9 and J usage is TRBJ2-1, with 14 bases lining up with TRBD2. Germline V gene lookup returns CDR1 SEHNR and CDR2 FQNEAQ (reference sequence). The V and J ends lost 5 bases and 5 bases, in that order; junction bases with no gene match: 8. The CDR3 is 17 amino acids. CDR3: CASSPGTSGSGDNEQFF. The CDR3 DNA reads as TGTGCCAGCAGCCCGGGGACTAGCGGGAGCGGGGACAATGAGCAGTTCTTC.

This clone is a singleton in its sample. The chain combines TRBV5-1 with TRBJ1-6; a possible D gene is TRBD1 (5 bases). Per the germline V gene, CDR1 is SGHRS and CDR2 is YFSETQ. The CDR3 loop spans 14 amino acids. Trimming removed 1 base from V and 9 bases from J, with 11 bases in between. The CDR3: CASSLMGGGSPLHF. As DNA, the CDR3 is TGCGCCAGCAGCTTGATGGGGGGAGGTTCACCCCTCCACTTT.

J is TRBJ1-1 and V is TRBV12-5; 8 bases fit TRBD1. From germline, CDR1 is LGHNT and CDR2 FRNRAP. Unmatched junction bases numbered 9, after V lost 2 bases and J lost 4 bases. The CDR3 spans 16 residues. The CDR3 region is CASGLPRTGTGTEAFF. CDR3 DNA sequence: TGTGCTAGTGGTTTGCCCCGGACAGGGACGGGCACTGAAGCTTTCTTT. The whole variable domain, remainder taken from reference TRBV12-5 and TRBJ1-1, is DARVTQTPRHKVTEMGQEVTMRCQPILGHNTVFWYRQTMMQGLELLAYFRNRAPLDDSGMPKDRFSAEMPDATLATLKIQPSEPRDSAVYFCASGLPRTGTGTEAFFGQGTRLTVV.

The CDR3 protein is CASSQGLVAGLTYNEQFF. In DNA, the CDR3 is TGCGCCAGCAGCCAGGGACTAGTAGCGGGGTTGACCTACAATGAGCAGTTCTTC. The genes are TRBV5-1 and TRBJ2-1; TRBD2 aligns across 8 bases. The V and J ends lost 4 bases and 2 bases, in that order; junction bases with no gene match: 14. The CDR3 runs 18 residues. Germline CDR1 is SGHRS and CDR2 is YFSETQ.

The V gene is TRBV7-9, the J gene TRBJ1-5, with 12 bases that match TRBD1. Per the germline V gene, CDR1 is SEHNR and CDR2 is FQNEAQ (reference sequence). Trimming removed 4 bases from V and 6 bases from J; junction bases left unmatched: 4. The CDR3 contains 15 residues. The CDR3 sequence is CASSSGTGGFQPQHF. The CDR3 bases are TGTGCCAGCAGCTCCGGGACAGGGGGCTTTCAGCCCCAGCATTTT.

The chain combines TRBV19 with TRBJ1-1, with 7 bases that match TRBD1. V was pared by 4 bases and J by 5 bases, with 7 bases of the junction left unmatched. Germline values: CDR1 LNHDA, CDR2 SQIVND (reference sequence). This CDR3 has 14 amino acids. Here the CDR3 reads CASSTGLQGTEAFF. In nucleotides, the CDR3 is TGTGCCAGTAGTACAGGGTTACAGGGGACTGAAGCTTTCTTT.

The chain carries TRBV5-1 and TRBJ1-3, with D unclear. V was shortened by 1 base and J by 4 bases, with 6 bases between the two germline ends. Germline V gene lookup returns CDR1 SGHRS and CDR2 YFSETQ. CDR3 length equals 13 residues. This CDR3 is CASSLKEGNTIYF. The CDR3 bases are TGCGCCAGCAGCTTGAAGGAGGGAAACACCATATATTTT.

The CDR3 coding sequence is TGCGCCAGCAGCCAAGATCTCTTAATCGGGACAGGGGCGCAACAGCCCCAGCATTTT. As protein: CASSQDLLIGTGAQQPQHF. The chain uses TRBV4-3 and TRBJ1-5; 10 nucleotides agree with TRBD1. Germline CDR1 is LGHNA and CDR2 is YSLEER. V shed 0 bases and J 7 bases; nucleotides not matched to a gene: 15. The CDR3 runs 19 residues.

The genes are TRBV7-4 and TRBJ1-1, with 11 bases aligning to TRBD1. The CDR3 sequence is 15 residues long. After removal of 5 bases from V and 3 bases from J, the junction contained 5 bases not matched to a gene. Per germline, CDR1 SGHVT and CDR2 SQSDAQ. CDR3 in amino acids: CASSRKDRGHTEAFF. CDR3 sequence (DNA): TGTGCCAGCAGCCGCAAGGACAGGGGGCACACTGAAGCTTTCTTT.

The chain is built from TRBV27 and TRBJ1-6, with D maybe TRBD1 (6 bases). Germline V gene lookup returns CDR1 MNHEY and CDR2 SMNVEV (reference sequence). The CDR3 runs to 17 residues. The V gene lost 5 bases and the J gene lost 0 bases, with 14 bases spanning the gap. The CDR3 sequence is CASSRYRASSYNSPLHF. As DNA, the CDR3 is TGTGCCAGCAGTCGTTACAGGGCGAGCTCCTATAATTCACCCCTCCACTTT.

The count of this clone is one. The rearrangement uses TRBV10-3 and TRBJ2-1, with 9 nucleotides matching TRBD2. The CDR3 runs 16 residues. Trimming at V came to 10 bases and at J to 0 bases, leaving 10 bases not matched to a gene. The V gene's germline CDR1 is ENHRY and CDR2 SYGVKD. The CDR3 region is CATYSGRGHSYNEQFF. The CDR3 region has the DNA TGTGCCACCTATAGCGGGAGAGGCCACTCCTACAATGAGCAGTTCTTC.

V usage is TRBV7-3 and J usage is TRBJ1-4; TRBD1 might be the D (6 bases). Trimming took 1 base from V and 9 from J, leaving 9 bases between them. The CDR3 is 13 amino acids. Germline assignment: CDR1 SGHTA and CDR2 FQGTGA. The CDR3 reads CASSLSQGQKLFF. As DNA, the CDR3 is TGTGCCAGCAGCTTAAGTCAGGGGCAAAAACTGTTTTTT.

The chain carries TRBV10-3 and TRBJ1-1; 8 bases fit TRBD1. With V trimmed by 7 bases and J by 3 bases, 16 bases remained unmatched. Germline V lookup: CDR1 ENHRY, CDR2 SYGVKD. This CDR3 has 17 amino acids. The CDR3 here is CAITRHGLTGGDTEAFF. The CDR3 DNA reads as TGTGCCATCACCCGACATGGGCTTACAGGGGGGGACACTGAAGCTTTCTTT.

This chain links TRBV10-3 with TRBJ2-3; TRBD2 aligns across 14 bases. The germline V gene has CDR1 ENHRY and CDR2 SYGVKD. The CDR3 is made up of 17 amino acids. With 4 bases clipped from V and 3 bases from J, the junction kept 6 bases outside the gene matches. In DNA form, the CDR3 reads TGTGCCATCAGTGCTGGGACTAGCGGGAGTCTGACAGATACGCAGTATTTT. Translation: CAISAGTSGSLTDTQYF.

CDR3 DNA: TGTGCCAGCAGCGTAGATCATCGGGAATCCTACGAGCAGTACTTC. Its protein is CASSVDHRESYEQYF. This chain uses TRBV9 with TRBJ2-7; perhaps TRBD2 as D (5 bases). There are 15 residues in the CDR3. Trimming stripped 0 bases from V and 1 base from J, with 11 bases between. Per the germline V gene, CDR1 is SGDLS and CDR2 is YYNGEE. The full variable domain, in which reference TRBV9 and TRBJ2-7 provide the parts outside the CDR3, is DSGVTQTPKHLITATGQRVTLRCSPRSGDLSVYWYQQSLDQGLQFLIQYYNGEERAKGNILERFSAQQFPDLHSELNLSSLELGDSALYFCASSVDHRESYEQYFGPGTRLTVT.

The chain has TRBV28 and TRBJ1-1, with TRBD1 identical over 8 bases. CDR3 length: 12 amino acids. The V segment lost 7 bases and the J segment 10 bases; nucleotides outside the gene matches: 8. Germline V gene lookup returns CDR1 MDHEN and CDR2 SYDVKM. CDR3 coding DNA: TGTGCCAGCACCCAACTCGACAGGGGAGCTTTCTTT. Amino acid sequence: CASTQLDRGAFF.

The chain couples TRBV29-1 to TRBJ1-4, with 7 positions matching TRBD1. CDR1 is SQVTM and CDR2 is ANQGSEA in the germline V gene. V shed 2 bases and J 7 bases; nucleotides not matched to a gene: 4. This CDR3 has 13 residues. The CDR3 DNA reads TGCAGCGTTGAAAGACAGGGAAGTGAAAAACTGTTTTTT. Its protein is CSVERQGSEKLFF. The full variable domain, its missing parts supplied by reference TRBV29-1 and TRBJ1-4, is SAVISQKPSRDICQRGTSLTIQCQVDSQVTMMFWYRQQPGQSLTLIATANQGSEATYESGFVIDKFPISRPNLTFSTLTVSNMSPEDSSIYLCSVERQGSEKLFFGSGTQLSVL.